This TCR beta chain came from a study of patients and donors after allogeneic stem cell transplantation. TCRdb processed the RT-PCR reads anew with MiXCR; each CDR3 protein has one entry. Of 190,000 or so distinct CDR3 sequences in the sample, roughly 40% were seen once. This CDR3 has 15 residues. The germline gives CDR1 LNHDA, CDR2 SQIVND (reference sequence). Trimming removed 4 bases from V and 6 bases from J, with 15 bases in between. This TCR came from a human donor who was either an allogeneic HSCT recipient or a stem cell or donor lymphocyte infusion donor (not recorded which). It is not recorded whose cells these are; they may come from a transplant donor. V and J are TRBV19 and TRBJ1-4; a weak D match, TRBD1 (6 bases). The specimen was blood, either unsorted or a sorted T cell fraction (not recorded which). CDR3 sequence: CASSTPGDGYEKLFF. The CDR3 DNA is TGTGCCAGTAGTACACCAGGGGACGGCTATGAAAAACTGTTTTTT.